This T cell receptor beta chain is drawn from a study of Ad26.COV2.S vaccination and SARS-CoV-2 variants (dated by TCRdb to the early 2020s). Regarding the study in general: Sequencing of the TCRbeta repertoire served to evaluate the specificity and breadth of SARS-CoV-2-reactive T cell receptors following Ad26.COV2.S vaccination. The TCR-sequenced set comprised about 32 samples: about 19 Ad26.COV2.S vaccine recipients, 5 placebo recipients and 8 SARS-CoV-2 convalescent individuals.

This clone was picked up a small number of times. The specificity of this receptor is unknown. Base qualities are not at hand, and no much larger clone is one base apart. The time point label corresponds to: individuals recovered from natural SARS-CoV-2 infection. TCRbeta CDR3 regions were sequenced with the immunoSEQ Assay. After extraction, genomic DNA underwent amplification by bias-controlled multiplex PCR, followed by high-throughput sequencing. For the original study's pipeline: To quantify the absolute abundance of every unique TCRbeta CDR3 region, sequences were collapsed and filtered. T cell fraction was estimated by normalizing TCRbeta template counts to usable DNA, which was measured by amplifying reference genes present in all nucleated cells. Repertoire TCRs were annotated as SARS-CoV-2-specific when V gene, CDR3 amino acid sequence and J gene were exactly matched to a known reactive TCR set. The reference SARS-CoV-2 TCR set was obtained from MIRA and was filtered for enrichment in COVID-19-positive ImmuneCODE repertoires, whereby public or cross-reactive TCRs were removed. Using the MIRA antigens, annotated TCRs were further analysed by specific ORF or by position within an ORF. Breadth was defined as the number of annotated unique rearrangements divided by the total number of unique productive rearrangements, and depth was defined as the summed frequency of the annotated unique rearrangements. Two-sided Wilcoxon rank-sum tests were applied when comparing TCR breadth between groups. Sourced from immuneACCESS, this table was stored by TCRdb with only in-frame sequences that have V and J called. A share of the clones is absent; for the studies checked, an unresolved V gene accounts for under half, and the remainder has no known explanation. V, J and clone size derive from that table, while D and trimming were established from the DNA sequence. The sample table records roughly 150,000 clones; about nine tenths of these occur just once. 5% of the sample is held by the ten biggest clonotypes.

Trimming at the junction amounts to 1 base on V and 6 bases on J, and the germline ends lie 20 bases apart. The CDR3, from cysteine to phenylalanine, totals 16 residues. The kept DNA is CDR3 alone, 48 bases in frame from the first base. For CDR1 and CDR2, the germline V gene lists SGHRS and YFSETQ. Broad study findings and their caveats: It was noted by the authors that total T cell responses may have been underestimated by the TCR breadth and depth analyses. Vaccine and placebo recipients had comparable non-spike TCR breadth, which fits with the vaccine containing only spike. Substantial breadth of spike-specific CD8+ and CD4+ T cell responses was reported after vaccination. Higher spike-specific TCR breadth was observed in Ad26.COV2.S recipients than in placebo recipients (P = 0.0014).

The V and J genes are TRBV5-1 and TRBJ2-7, with a weak D call of TRBD1 (6 bases match). This TCR was recovered from a human donor who had recovered from COVID-19. The specimen comprised peripheral blood, sampled after recovery from COVID-19. The sequenced DNA is TGCGCCAGCAGCTTGCCCAATGACAGGCCCTCCGTCGAGCAGTACTTC. Its protein is CASSLPNDRPSVEQYF.